This TCR beta chain was profiled in a study of CD8 T cells in ankylosing spondylitis. Whole-study findings and limits: Ankylosing spondylitis blood appeared to carry a characteristic TCR beta motif of eight or nine highly homologous variants.

TCRdb passed the 5' RACE reads through MiXCR, listing each CDR3 protein once. The repertoire holds 400,000 to 450,000 distinct CDR3 sequences, with roughly 15% as singletons. CDR1 and CDR2 from the germline V gene are LNHNV and YYDKDF (reference sequence). This CDR3 comprises 14 residues. Between the trimmed V and J ends, which lost 0 bases and 3 bases, there was a span of 9 bases. This clonotype was found a few times. The antigen remains undetermined. The receptor was isolated from a male donor with ankylosing spondylitis. V gene TRBV15 combines with J gene TRBJ2-7; D unclear. Input material: blood, either unsorted or a sorted T cell fraction (not recorded which). In DNA, the CDR3 is TGTGCCACCAGCAGAGATGAGTTGGGCTACGAGCAGTACTTC. Amino acid sequence: CATSRDELGYEQYF.